What follows describes a single T cell receptor beta chain. Its antigen remains unidentified. The CDR3 end falls 3 residues outside the read, so it is completed with the germline J gene. The data were obtained in a study of Tregs in tolerant kidney transplant recipients. Study results and limitations: The most relevant donor-specific Treg TCRbeta repertoire apparently came from expansion with activated donor B cells. Antigen-driven expansion was suggested because donor-specific Tregs expanded more than all Tregs in tolerant patients.

Germline assignment: CDR1 SGHTA and CDR2 FQGNSA. The CDR3 is 15 residues long. V shed 3 bases and J shed 1 base, with 13 bases lying between them. This table comes from immunoSEQ multiplex PCR, and its TCRdb copy is limited to in-frame clones, with some not included. The sample has about 30,000 clones; the top ten hold approximately 14%. The sequence was collected from a human donor who received a combined kidney and bone marrow transplant. The sample consisted of CD8+ T cells from blood, taken before the transplant. This rearrangement joins TRBV7-2 to TRBJ2-7, with a possible D match to TRBD1 (5 bases). This chain's CDR3 is CASSLTVSYSYEQYF. CDR3 DNA, as far as it was read: TGTGCCAGCAGCTTGACAGTGTCTTATTCCTACGAG.